The clone carrying this T cell receptor (beta chain) was observed a handful of times. Its target is unknown. V lost 5 bases, J lost 5 bases, and 6 bases stayed unmatched. The CDR3 extends over 13 amino acids. Germline V gives CDR1 DFQATT, CDR2 SNEGSKA (reference sequence). TCRdb re-called the RT-PCR reads through MiXCR, storing one row per CDR3 protein. The repertoire holds 450,000 to 700,000 distinct CDR3 sequences, 14% seen once, with around 10% in the top ten. The sample belongs to a study of response to subunit inactivated influenza vaccine. General observations from the study: With each seasonal influenza vaccination, the authors suggested, few new T cells are recruited.

The chain has TRBV20-1 and TRBJ2-1, with 7 bases matching TRBD1. This clonotype was obtained from a man between 45 and 60 years old who received an inactivated influenza vaccine. This specimen consisted of PBMCs from blood, obtained roughly 12 days after vaccination. As DNA, the CDR3 is TGCAGTGCTTTACAGGGGTGGGACAATGAGCAGTTCTTC. This sequence encodes CSALQGWDNEQFF.